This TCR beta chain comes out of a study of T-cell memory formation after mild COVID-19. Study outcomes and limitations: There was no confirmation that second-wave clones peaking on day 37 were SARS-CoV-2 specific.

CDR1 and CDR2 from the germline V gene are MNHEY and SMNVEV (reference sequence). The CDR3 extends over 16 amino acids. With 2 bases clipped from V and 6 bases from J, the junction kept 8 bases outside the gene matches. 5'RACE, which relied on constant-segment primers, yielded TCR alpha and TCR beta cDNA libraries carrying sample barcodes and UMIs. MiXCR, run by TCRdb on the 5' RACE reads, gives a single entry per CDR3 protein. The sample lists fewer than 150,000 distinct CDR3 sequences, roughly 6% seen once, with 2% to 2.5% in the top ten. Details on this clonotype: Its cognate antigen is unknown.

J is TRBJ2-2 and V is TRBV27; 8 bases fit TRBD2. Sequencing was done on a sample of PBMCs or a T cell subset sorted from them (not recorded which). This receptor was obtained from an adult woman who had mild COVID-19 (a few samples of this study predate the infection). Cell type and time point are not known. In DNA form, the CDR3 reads TGTGCCAGCAGTTTAGGAGTAGCGGGAATGTCCGGGGAGCTGTTTTTT. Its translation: CASSLGVAGMSGELFF.